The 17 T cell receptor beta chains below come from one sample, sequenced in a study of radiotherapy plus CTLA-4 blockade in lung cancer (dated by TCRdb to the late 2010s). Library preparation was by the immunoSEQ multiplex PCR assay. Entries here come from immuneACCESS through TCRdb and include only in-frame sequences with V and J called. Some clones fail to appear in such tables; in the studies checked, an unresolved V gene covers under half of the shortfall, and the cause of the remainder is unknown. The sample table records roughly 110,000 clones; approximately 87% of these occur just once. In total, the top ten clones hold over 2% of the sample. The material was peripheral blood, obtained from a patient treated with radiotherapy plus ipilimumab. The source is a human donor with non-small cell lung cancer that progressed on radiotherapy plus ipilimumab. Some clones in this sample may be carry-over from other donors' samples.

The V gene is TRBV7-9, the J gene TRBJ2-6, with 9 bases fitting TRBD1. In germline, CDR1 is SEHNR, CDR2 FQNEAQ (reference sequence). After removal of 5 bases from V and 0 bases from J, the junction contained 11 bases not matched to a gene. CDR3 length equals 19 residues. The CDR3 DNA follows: TGTGCCAGCAGCCTAGGACAGGGGAAATGGGGCTCTGGGGCCAACGTCCTGACTTTC. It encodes CASSLGQGKWGSGANVLTF.

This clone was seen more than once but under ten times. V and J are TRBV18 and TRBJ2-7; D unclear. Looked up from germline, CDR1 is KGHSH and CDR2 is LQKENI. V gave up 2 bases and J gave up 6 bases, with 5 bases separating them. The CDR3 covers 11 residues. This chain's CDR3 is CASSPGVEQYF. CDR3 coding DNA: TGTGCCAGCTCACCAGGGGTCGAGCAGTACTTC.

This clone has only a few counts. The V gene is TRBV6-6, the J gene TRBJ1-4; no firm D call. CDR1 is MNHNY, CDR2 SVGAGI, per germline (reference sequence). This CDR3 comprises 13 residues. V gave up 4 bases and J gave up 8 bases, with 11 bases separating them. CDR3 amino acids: CASSFRVGEKLFF. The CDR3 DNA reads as TGTGCCAGCAGTTTCCGAGTAGGAGAAAAACTGTTTTTT.

The CDR3 reads CASSLWSTSSPLHF. In nucleotides, the CDR3 is TGTGCCAGCAGCTTATGGTCGACATCGTCACCCCTCCACTTT. The chain links TRBV7-3 to TRBJ1-6; the D is unclear. Germline CDR1 reads SGHTA; CDR2 reads FQGTGA. This CDR3 is 14 amino acids long. V lost 2 bases, J lost 10 bases, and 12 bases lay in between.

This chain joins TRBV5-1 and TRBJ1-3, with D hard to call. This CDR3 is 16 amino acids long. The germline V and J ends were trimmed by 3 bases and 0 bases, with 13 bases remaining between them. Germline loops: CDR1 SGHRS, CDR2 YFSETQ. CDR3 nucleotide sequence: TGCGCCAGCAGCTGGCAAGACACGAGCTCTGGAAACACCATATATTTT. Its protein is CASSWQDTSSGNTIYF.

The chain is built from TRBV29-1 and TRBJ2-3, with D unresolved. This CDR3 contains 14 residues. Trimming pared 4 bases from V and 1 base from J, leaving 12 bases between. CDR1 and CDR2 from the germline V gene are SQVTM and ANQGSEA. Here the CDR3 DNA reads TGCAGCGTTGTAGGTCAGCAGGGCACAGATACGCAGTATTTT. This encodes CSVVGQQGTDTQYF.

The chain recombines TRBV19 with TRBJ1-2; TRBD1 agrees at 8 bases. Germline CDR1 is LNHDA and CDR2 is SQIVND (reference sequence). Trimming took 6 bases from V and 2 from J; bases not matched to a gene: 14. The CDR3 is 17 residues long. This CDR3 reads CASSRSHQGARNYGYTF. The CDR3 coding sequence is TGTGCCAGTAGCCGTTCCCACCAGGGGGCCCGGAACTATGGCTACACCTTC.

CDR3: CASSLRQGPTEAFF. The CDR3 bases are TGCGCCAGCAGCCTCAGACAGGGTCCCACTGAAGCTTTCTTT. V usage is TRBV4-3 and J usage is TRBJ1-1; 7 nucleotides match TRBD1. The J segment lost 4 bases and the V segment lost 4 bases, leaving 6 bases of the junction unmatched. This CDR3 comprises 14 residues. Germline V gene data show CDR1 as LGHNA and CDR2 as YSLEER.

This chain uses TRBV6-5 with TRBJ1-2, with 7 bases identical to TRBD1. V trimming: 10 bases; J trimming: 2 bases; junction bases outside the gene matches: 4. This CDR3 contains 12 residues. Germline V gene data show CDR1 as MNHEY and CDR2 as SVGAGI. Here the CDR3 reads CATGQLNYGYTF. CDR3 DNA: TGTGCCACGGGACAGTTAAACTATGGCTACACCTTC.

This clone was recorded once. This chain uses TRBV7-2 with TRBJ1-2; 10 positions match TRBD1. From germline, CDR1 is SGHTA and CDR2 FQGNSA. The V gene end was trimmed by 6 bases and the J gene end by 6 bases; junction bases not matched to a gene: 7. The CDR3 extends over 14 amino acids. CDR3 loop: CASSLDRGIHGYTF. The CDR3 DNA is TGTGCCAGCAGTCTGGACAGGGGGATCCATGGCTACACCTTC.

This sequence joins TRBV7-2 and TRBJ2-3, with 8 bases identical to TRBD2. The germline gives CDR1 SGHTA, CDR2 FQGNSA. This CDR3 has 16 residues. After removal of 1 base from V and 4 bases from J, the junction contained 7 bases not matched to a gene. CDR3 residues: CASSLVATSVADTQYF. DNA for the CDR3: TGTGCCAGCAGCTTAGTTGCGACTAGCGTTGCAGATACGCAGTATTTT. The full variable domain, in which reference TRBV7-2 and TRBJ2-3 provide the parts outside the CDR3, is GAGVSQSPSNKVTEKGKDVELRCDPISGHTALYWYRQSLGQGLEFLIYFQGNSAPDKSGLPSDRFSAERTGGSVSTLTIQRTQQEDSAVYLCASSLVATSVADTQYFGPGTRLTVL.

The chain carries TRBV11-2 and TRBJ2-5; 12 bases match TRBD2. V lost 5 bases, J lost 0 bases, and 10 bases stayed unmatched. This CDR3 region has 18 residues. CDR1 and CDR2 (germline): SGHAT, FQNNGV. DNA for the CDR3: TGTGCCAGCAGCCCCCTAGCGGGGGGGGGAGTCCACCAAGAGACCCAGTACTTC. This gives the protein CASSPLAGGGVHQETQYF.

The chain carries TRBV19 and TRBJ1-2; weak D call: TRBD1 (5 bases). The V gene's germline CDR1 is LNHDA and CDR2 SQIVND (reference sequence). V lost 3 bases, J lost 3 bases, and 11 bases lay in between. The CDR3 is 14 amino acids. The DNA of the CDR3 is TGTGCCAGTAGTATTGGAGGGGCCTACTATGGCTACACCTTC. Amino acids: CASSIGGAYYGYTF. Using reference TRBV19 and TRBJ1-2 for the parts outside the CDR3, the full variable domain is DGGITQSPKYLFRKEGQNVTLSCEQNLNHDAMYWYRQDPGQGLRLIYYSQIVNDFQKGDIAEGYSVSREKKESFPLTVTSAQKNPTAFYLCASSIGGAYYGYTFGSGTRLTVV.

The CDR3 sequence is CASSLGQPLGSKNIQYF. The CDR3 coding sequence is TGTGCCAGCAGCTTAGGGCAGCCCCTAGGGTCCAAAAACATTCAGTACTTC. The rearrangement joins TRBV7-2 to TRBJ2-4; D call uncertain. This CDR3 region has 17 residues. Per germline, CDR1 SGHTA and CDR2 FQGNSA. Trimming stripped 1 base from V and 2 bases from J, with 15 bases between.

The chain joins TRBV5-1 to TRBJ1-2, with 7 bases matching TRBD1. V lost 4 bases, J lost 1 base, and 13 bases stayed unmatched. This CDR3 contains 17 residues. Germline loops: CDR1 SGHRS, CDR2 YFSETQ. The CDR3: CASSTDRVKAGNYGYTF. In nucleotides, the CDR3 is TGCGCCAGCAGCACAGACAGGGTTAAGGCGGGTAACTATGGCTACACCTTC.

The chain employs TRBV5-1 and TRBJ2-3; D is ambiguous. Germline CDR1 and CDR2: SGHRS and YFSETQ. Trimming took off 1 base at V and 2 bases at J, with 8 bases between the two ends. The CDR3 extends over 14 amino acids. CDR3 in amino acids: CASSLLVYTDTQYF. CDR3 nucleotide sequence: TGCGCCAGCAGCTTGTTGGTTTACACAGATACGCAGTATTTT.

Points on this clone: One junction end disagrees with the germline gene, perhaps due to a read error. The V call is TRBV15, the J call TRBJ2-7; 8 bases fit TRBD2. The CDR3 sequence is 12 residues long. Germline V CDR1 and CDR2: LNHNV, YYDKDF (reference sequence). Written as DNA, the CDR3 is TGTGCCACCAGCAGAGATGGGCGGGGGGACCTCTTC. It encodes CATSRDGRGDLF.